The rows below give T cell receptor beta chains drawn from one sample of a study of blood T cells in healthy people across ages. One entry per CDR3 protein, called by TCRdb with MiXCR from the 5' RACE reads. The repertoire holds 650,000 to 800,000 distinct CDR3 sequences, more than 40% seen once, with about a fifth in the top ten. The sample comprised blood. Source of these receptors: a man between 60 and 75 years old in good health. CDR3s include the opening cysteine and the closing phenylalanine or tryptophan. The D gene is left open where the match is weak. Only part of the rows carry a size: once, few, many, or a class if the clone is expanded.

>TRBJ2-1|.|.|TRBV5-6
TGTGCCAGCAGCTCGGGCGGGACTTTAAGTCGTGAGCAGTTCTTC
CASSSGGTLSREQFF
>TRBJ1-6|TRBD1|.|TRBV6-6
TGTGCCAGCAGTGACTTACAGGGGGCCGATTCACCCCTCCACTTT
CASSDLQGADSPLHF
>TRBJ2-6|TRBD1|.|TRBV3-1
TGTGCCAGCAGCCGGGGACAGGGCCCCTCTGGGGCCAACGTCCTGACTTTC
CASSRGQGPSGANVLTF
>TRBJ2-7|.|.|TRBV12-3/TRBV12-4
TGTGCCAGCAGCCCTGCGAGGGCCGGCGAGCAGTACTTC
CASSPARAGEQYF
>TRBJ2-1|.|.|TRBV14
TGTGCCAGCAGCCCTGACTTAAAGTACAATGAGCAGTTCTTC
CASSPDLKYNEQFF
>TRBJ1-1|.|.|TRBV29-1
TGCAGCGCCGGGCGGGACACGAACACTGAAGCTTTCTTT
CSAGRDTNTEAFF
>TRBJ2-1|TRBD2|.|TRBV6-4
TGTGCCACACAGCGGGGGGCCGAGGGCGGGGAGCAGTTCTTC
CATQRGAEGGEQFF
>TRBJ2-2|TRBD1|.|TRBV6-5
TGTGCCAGCAGTAAGGACAGGTCGGGAGGGGAGCTGTTTTTT
CASSKDRSGGELFF
>TRBJ2-5|.|.|TRBV29-1
TGCAGCGTGGGGGGGCTTCGGAAGACCCAGTACTTC
CSVGGLRKTQYF
>TRBJ2-5|.|once|TRBV7-9
TGTGCCAGCAGCTTAGGGGCCAGGGGACAAGGGACCCAGTACTTC
CASSLGARGQGTQYF
>TRBJ1-1|TRBD1|.|TRBV13
TGTGCCAGCAGCGCAACAGGGGTCATGGTGGCTTTCTTT
CASSATGVMVAFF
>TRBJ2-5|TRBD2|many|TRBV6-6
TGTGCCAGCAGTTACTCCCAGCGGGGACAAGAGACCCAGTACTTC
CASSYSQRGQETQYF
>TRBJ2-1|.|once|TRBV20-1
TGCAGTGCTAGAGATAATGGGGATCACAGCTGGGAGCAGTTCTTC
CSARDNGDHSWEQFF
>TRBJ2-5|.|.|TRBV14
TGTGCCAGCAGCCAACCTGGGGACAAACAAGAGACCCAGTACTTC
CASSQPGDKQETQYF
>TRBJ2-3|.|.|TRBV20-1
TGCAGTGCTAGAGATTACAGGAACACAGATACGCAGTATTTT
CSARDYRNTDTQYF
>TRBJ2-4|.|few|TRBV28
TGTGCCAGCTTACCCGGAGGGGCGTACATTCAGTACTTC
CASLPGGAYIQYF
>TRBJ1-5|.|.|TRBV29-1
TGCAGCGTTGCCGTTGGGGTTGGCAATCAGCCCCAGCATTTT
CSVAVGVGNQPQHF
>TRBJ1-2|.|few|TRBV20-1
TGCAGTGCTTCCCACCCGGTGGGGGCGTTCGACAACTATGGCTACACCTTC
CSASHPVGAFDNYGYTF
>TRBJ2-7|TRBD1|.|TRBV7-8
TGTGCCAGCAGCCTGACAGGGGGGGGATCTTTAAGCTACGAGCAGTACTTC
CASSLTGGGSLSYEQYF
>TRBJ2-7|.|.|TRBV20-1
TGCAGTACTAGAGATCGGGAGCGGCTGAGATACGAGCAGTACTTC
CSTRDRERLRYEQYF
>TRBJ2-1|TRBD2|few|TRBV10-3
TGTGCCATCAGCCGACTAGCGGGACCCTACAATGAGCAGTTCTTC
CAISRLAGPYNEQFF
>TRBJ2-7|TRBD1|.|TRBV5-1
TGCGCCAGCAGAGGACAGGCTCCCGAGCAGTACTTC
CASRGQAPEQYF
>TRBJ2-3|.|.|TRBV9
TGTGCCAGCAGCGAACATGGGGCCACAGATACGCAGTATTTT
CASSEHGATDTQYF
>TRBJ2-7|.|.|TRBV21-1
TGTGCCAGCAGCAAAGGGCCAGGGACTAGCGACTCCTACGAGCAGTACTTC
CASSKGPGTSDSYEQYF